This T cell receptor beta chain originates from a study of low-dose radiotherapy and immunotherapy resistance in tumors. Whole-study context: Across 26 weeks, 13 Gy in total went to Cohort 2, delivered as 1 Gy per fraction every two weeks.

In germline, CDR1 is MNHEY, CDR2 SVGAGI. Trimming at V came to 6 bases and at J to 7 bases, leaving 8 bases not matched to a gene. This CDR3 is 13 amino acids long. Relative to its sample, this clonotype is medium-sized. With TRAV- and TRBV-specific primers, first-strand cDNA was made, covering the alpha and beta chains. Amplification, which lasted roughly 20 PCR cycles, used a constant-region primer and V-primer adapter to amplify TCRs. Via MiXCR, TCRdb re-called the reads, giving one row per CDR3 protein. Of around 60,000 distinct CDR3 sequences listed, approximately 22% are singletons. Time point reported: after trial treatment. Treatment in this sample: LDRT plus nivolumab, ipilimumab, low-dose cyclophosphamide and aspirin (RACIN trial).

Material: PBMCs, obtained after low-dose radiotherapy plus immunotherapy. This chain uses TRBV6-5 with TRBJ1-2; 7 positions match TRBD1. The origin of this receptor is a male donor with prostate cancer. The CDR3 DNA is TGTGCCAGCAGCACGACAGGGCATATTGGCTACACCTTC. Protein product: CASSTTGHIGYTF.